This T cell receptor (beta chain) was identified during a study of CD8 T cells in Susac syndrome. Overall study context: Among the Susac syndrome patients sequenced, over 5 had active disease and under ten were in remission. Treatment at blood withdrawal was none, corticosteroids, or intravenous immunoglobulin alone in Susac syndrome patients. Study-level findings and limits: Susac syndrome CD4+ T cell repertoires showed no clonal expansion.

Random hexamers were used to reverse transcribe the RNA input (about 0.5 to 1 ug). Amplification of TCR beta CDR3 used immunoSEQ multiplex PCR across 54 Vbeta and 13 Jbeta. From the immunoSEQ multiplex PCR reads, TCRdb called clonotypes with MiXCR, one entry per CDR3 protein. Among tens of thousands of distinct CDR3 sequences listed, just under 95% were seen once. Germline-derived CDR1 and CDR2 are LGHDT and YNNKEL (reference sequence). CDR3 size: 13 residues. V dropped 0 bases and J dropped 5 bases, with 7 bases sitting between them. Details on this clonotype: The antigen is undetermined.

This chain joins TRBV3-1 and TRBJ1-2, with D uncertain. The TCR comes from a human donor with Susac syndrome. The sample was CD4+ T cells from PBMCs. DNA of the CDR3: TGTGCCAGCAGCCAAGAAGGGCCATATGGCTACACCTTC. Translation gives CASSQEGPYGYTF.